Listed below are T cell receptor beta chains from one sample, sequenced in a study of molecular identifiers for immune sequencing clone quantification. TCRdb used MiXCR to reprocess the PCR reads, holding one entry per CDR3 protein. The table includes some 650,000 distinct CDR3 sequences, just under 20% detected once. The sequenced sample was naive CD8+ T cells from blood, with Jurkat cell RNA spiked in. These receptors were taken from a human donor in good health. Some libraries in this study had Jurkat cell RNA spiked in. Each CDR3 is given with its conserved first and last residue. A D gene is named only where the DNA matches it firmly. Not every row has a clone size; where given, it reads once, few, many or a size class.

j_call | v_call | d_call | clone_size | cdr3_aa | cdr3_nt
TRBJ2-3 | TRBV28 | TRBD2 | many | CASSSGLAGSTDTQYF | TGTGCCAGCAGTTCGGGACTAGCGGGAAGCACAGATACGCAGTATTTT
TRBJ1-2 | TRBV6-1 | TRBD1 | many | CASSEAGTGTYGYGYTF | TGTGCCAGCAGTGAAGCGGGGACAGGGACGTACGGCTATGGCTACACCTTC
TRBJ1-5 | TRBV27 | - | - | CASSARRGQPQHF | TGTGCCAGCAGCGCGAGAAGGGGTCAGCCCCAGCATTTT
TRBJ1-1 | TRBV9 | - | - | CASSMGQNTEAFF | TGTGCCAGCAGCATGGGACAGAACACTGAAGCTTTCTTT
TRBJ2-1 | TRBV7-9 | - | - | CASSLAIADWEFF | TGTGCCAGCAGCTTGGCAATAGCGGACTGGGAGTTCTTC
TRBJ2-3 | TRBV20-1 | TRBD2 | many | CSLAGGPDTQYF | TGCAGTTTAGCGGGAGGGCCGGATACGCAGTATTTT
TRBJ1-1 | TRBV18 | TRBD1 | - | CASSPPDRGTTEAFF | TGTGCCAGCTCACCACCGGACAGGGGGACCACTGAAGCTTTCTTT
TRBJ2-3 | TRBV5-4 | TRBD2 | many | CASSLGLAGGTDTQYF | TGTGCCAGCAGCCTGGGACTAGCGGGAGGAACAGATACGCAGTATTTT
TRBJ2-5 | TRBV3-1 | TRBD2 | few | CASSQIPLAGARETQYF | TGTGCCAGCAGCCAGATACCCTTAGCGGGGGCCCGGGAGACCCAGTACTTC
TRBJ1-3 | TRBV19 | - | few | CASSISGAGNTIYF | TGTGCCAGTAGTATTTCGGGAGCTGGAAACACCATATATTTT
TRBJ2-7 | TRBV21-1 | - | - | CASSTGPGTPSLVDSYEQYF | TGTGCCAGCAGCACCGGCCCCGGGACCCCAAGCTTGGTTGACTCCTACGAGCAGTACTTC
TRBJ2-3 | TRBV5-1 | - | many | CASRLTGQTTDTQYF | TGCGCCAGCAGGCTCACCGGACAGACCACAGATACGCAGTATTTT
TRBJ2-3 | TRBV6-1 | - | few | CASSEAVWEMAADTQYF | TGTGCCAGCAGTGAAGCGGTCTGGGAAATGGCTGCAGATACGCAGTATTTT
TRBJ2-7 | TRBV20-1 | - | many | CSARWLADSSYEQYF | TGCAGTGCTAGGTGGCTAGCGGACAGCTCCTACGAGCAGTACTTC
TRBJ2-2 | TRBV6-5 | - | many | CASSYDSGDTGELFF | TGTGCCAGCAGTTACGACAGTGGGGACACCGGGGAGCTGTTTTTT
TRBJ1-1 | TRBV6-5 | - | - | CASSYWGGMNTEAFF | TGTGCCAGCAGTTACTGGGGGGGGATGAACACTGAAGCTTTCTTT
TRBJ2-1 | TRBV13 | - | many | CASSPQVMDEQFF | TGTGCCAGCAGCCCTCAGGTCATGGATGAGCAGTTCTTC
TRBJ1-1 | TRBV11-2 | - | few | CASSSPGVGPTEAFF | TGTGCCAGCAGCTCCCCAGGGGTGGGGCCCACTGAAGCTTTCTTT
TRBJ2-1 | TRBV6-5 | TRBD2 | - | CASSLVAGATEQFF | TGTGCCAGCAGTTTGGTAGCGGGAGCTACTGAGCAGTTCTTC
TRBJ2-7 | TRBV4-3 | TRBD1 | - | CASSQDATGNYEQYF | TGCGCCAGCAGCCAAGACGCGACAGGGAACTACGAGCAGTACTTC
TRBJ2-5 | TRBV11-2 | - | many | CASSKQGQETQYF | TGTGCCAGCAGCAAACAGGGCCAAGAGACCCAGTACTTC
TRBJ2-2 | TRBV24-1 | TRBD1 | many | CATSDPLPTGIGELFF | TGTGCCACCAGTGATCCGCTACCGACAGGGATCGGGGAGCTGTTTTTT
TRBJ2-1 | TRBV4-1 | TRBD2 | - | CASSETSPSSYNEQFF | TGCGCCAGCAGCGAGACTAGCCCGAGCTCCTACAATGAGCAGTTCTTC